These T cell receptor beta chains were read from a single sample in a study of T-cell memory formation after mild COVID-19. TCRdb recomputed calls from the 5' RACE reads with MiXCR, one row per CDR3 protein. This table holds about 300,000 distinct CDR3 sequences, just under 20% found once. Sequences were obtained from PBMCs or a T cell subset sorted from them (not recorded which). The receptor source for this set is a man younger than 35 who had mild COVID-19 (a few samples of this study predate the infection). Cell type and time point are not known. CDR3s include the opening cysteine and the closing phenylalanine or tryptophan. The D gene is left open where the match is weak. Not every row has a clone size; where given, it reads once, few, many or a size class.

V	size	D	J	DNA	CDR3
TRBV7-2	few	-	TRBJ1-5	TGTGCCAGCAGCGTAGCTGCAATGGTCTCTCAGCCCCAGCATTTT	CASSVAAMVSQPQHF
TRBV5-1	-	-	TRBJ2-3	TGCGCCAGCAGCTTGGTCTACCATAGCACAGATACGCAGTATTTT	CASSLVYHSTDTQYF
TRBV7-2	-	-	TRBJ2-1	TGTGCCAGCAGCCCCAGAGGCACAGGGTATTACAATGAGCAGTTCTTC	CASSPRGTGYYNEQFF
TRBV14	few	-	TRBJ2-5	TGTGCCAGCAGCCAAGGGGATGCCCAGTACTTC	CASSQGDAQYF
TRBV5-1	many	TRBD1	TRBJ1-5	TGTGCCAGCAGCCTCGGGACAGGAGACAATCAGCCCCAGCATTTT	CASSLGTGDNQPQHF
TRBV27	-	-	TRBJ1-5	TGTGCCAGCAGTCCCCAATACCCAGGGGCCAATCAGCCCCAGCATTTT	CASSPQYPGANQPQHF
TRBV5-4	-	-	TRBJ2-7	TGTGCCAGCAGCTTCGACAGGAACGGGAAGCAGTACTTC	CASSFDRNGKQYF
TRBV7-6	-	-	TRBJ2-5	TGTGCCAGCAGCTCTCCGACCGAAGGGGAGACCCAGTACTTC	CASSSPTEGETQYF
TRBV5-1	medium-sized	-	TRBJ2-3	TGCGCCAGCAGCCCCGACCGCACAGATACGCAGTATTTT	CASSPDRTDTQYF
TRBV7-2	-	-	TRBJ2-1	TGTGCCAGCAGCCCGCGGAGACCATACAATGAGCAGTTCTTC	CASSPRRPYNEQFF
TRBV27	-	TRBD1	TRBJ1-2	TGTGCCAGCAGTTTATCATCCTCCGGGACAGCTATCTATGGCTACACCTTC	CASSLSSSGTAIYGYTF
TRBV11-2	-	TRBD2	TRBJ2-5	TGTGCCAGCAGCTGGGCCGGGAGGTCCCAAGAGACCCAGTACTTC	CASSWAGRSQETQYF
TRBV7-3	-	-	TRBJ2-3	TGTGCCAGCAGCTTGACAACCGCAGATACGCAGTATTTT	CASSLTTADTQYF
TRBV6-5	few	-	TRBJ2-7	TGTGCCAGCAGTTACGCCGCCATCTACGAGCAGTACTTC	CASSYAAIYEQYF
TRBV7-2	few	-	TRBJ1-5	TGTGCCAGCTCCCCCGCCGGGAGCAATCAGCCCCAGCATTTT	CASSPAGSNQPQHF
TRBV12-3/TRBV12-4	-	-	TRBJ1-5	TGTGCCAGCAGGAAAGGGGGTTCTCAGCCCCAGCATTTT	CASRKGGSQPQHF
TRBV25-1	few	-	TRBJ2-2	TGTGCCAGCAGTGACCCCGGACAGCACACCGGGGAGCTGTTTTTT	CASSDPGQHTGELFF
TRBV9	-	-	TRBJ2-1	TGTGCCAGCAGCGTCTTAGCAAGCGGGCGCTACAATGAGCAGTTCTTC	CASSVLASGRYNEQFF
TRBV4-2	few	TRBD1	TRBJ2-1	TGTGCCAGCAGCCCTCGGGGGACAGGGCTCAATGAGCAGTTCTTC	CASSPRGTGLNEQFF
TRBV20-1	-	-	TRBJ2-5	TGCAGTGCGTATGTGGACAGTCAAGAGACCCAGTACTTC	CSAYVDSQETQYF
TRBV4-3	few	TRBD1	TRBJ2-5	TGCGCCAGCAGCGCTACAGGGGGCAGTTTGGAGACCCAGTACTTC	CASSATGGSLETQYF
TRBV6-5	-	TRBD1	TRBJ2-3	TGTGCCAGCAGTTACTCGCCAGGGGGCATCACAGATACGCAGTATTTT	CASSYSPGGITDTQYF
TRBV4-1	-	TRBD2	TRBJ2-4	TGCGCCAGCAGCCTAGGCGGGGGGGCAGACATTCAGTACTTC	CASSLGGGADIQYF
TRBV6-2/TRBV6-3	few	TRBD1	TRBJ2-2	TGTGCCAGCTCCGGGACAGAACACACCGGGGAGCTGTTTTTT	CASSGTEHTGELFF
TRBV5-8	few	-	TRBJ2-3	TGTGCCAGCAGCCCCGGGCGACCGGCGACAGGGTATTTT	CASSPGRPATGYF
TRBV4-3	few	-	TRBJ2-2	TGCGCCAGCAGCCCACCGGGACGGCACACCGGGGAGCTGTTTTTT	CASSPPGRHTGELFF
TRBV6-2/TRBV6-3	-	-	TRBJ2-3	TGTGCCAGCAGTTTTAAGGGACAAAGCACAGATACGCAGTATTTT	CASSFKGQSTDTQYF
TRBV4-1	few	TRBD1	TRBJ1-2	TGCGCCAGCAGCCCGGACAGGCGGGAAAACTATGGCTACACCTTC	CASSPDRRENYGYTF
TRBV6-2/TRBV6-3	few	-	TRBJ2-2	TGTGCCAGCAGCCCTTACTACACCGGGGAGCTGTTTTTT	CASSPYYTGELFF
TRBV5-1	-	TRBD1	TRBJ1-4	TGCGCCAGCAGCGGCAATGCGGGACAGGGGGAGGATGAAAAACTGTTTTTT	CASSGNAGQGEDEKLFF
TRBV11-2	-	-	TRBJ1-5	TGTGCCAGCAGCCAGCTGCGGGATCAGCCCCAGCATTTT	CASSQLRDQPQHF
TRBV12-3/TRBV12-4	few	TRBD2	TRBJ2-3	TGTGCCAGCAAGGGCGGGGGGGCCGTAAGCACAGATACGCAGTATTTT	CASKGGGAVSTDTQYF
TRBV15	-	TRBD1	TRBJ2-1	TGTGCCACCAGCAGAGGGGGGACAGGTAACCGCGAGCAGTTCTTC	CATSRGGTGNREQFF
TRBV12-3/TRBV12-4	few	TRBD1	TRBJ1-1	TGTGCCAGCAGCGCCAATCCGGGACAGGGGGCCGGGGGTGAAGCTTTCTTT	CASSANPGQGAGGEAFF
TRBV4-1	-	-	TRBJ1-2	TGCGCCAGCAGCCAATCCCTCGGGGGCTACACCTTC	CASSQSLGGYTF
TRBV7-8	few	-	TRBJ1-1	TGTGCCAGCAGCCATCCGAGACCGTATGAAGCTTTCTTT	CASSHPRPYEAFF
TRBV4-3	few	-	TRBJ2-3	TGCGCCAGCAGCCAAGGGGCAAGCGGTGATACGCAGTATTTT	CASSQGASGDTQYF
TRBV27	-	TRBD2	TRBJ2-1	TGTGCCAGCAGTAATCGGGGGGGGGTCATTGAGCAGTTCTTC	CASSNRGGVIEQFF
TRBV5-1	many	-	TRBJ2-3	TGCGCCAGCAGCTTGGGACAGGCGGATACGCAGTATTTT	CASSLGQADTQYF
TRBV2	-	-	TRBJ2-2	TGTGCCAGCATCGGGCTAACACCGAACACCGGGGAGCTGTTTTTT	CASIGLTPNTGELFF
TRBV20-1	few	TRBD1	TRBJ1-1	TGCAGTGCTAATACAGGGGAGGCTGAAGCTTTCTTT	CSANTGEAEAFF
TRBV5-6	few	-	TRBJ1-6	TGTGCCAGCAGCTTGAGGTCTTATAATTCACCCCTCCACTTT	CASSLRSYNSPLHF
TRBV4-2	few	-	TRBJ2-7	TGTGCCAGCAGCCAAGGCGGGGTTTACGAGCAGTACTTC	CASSQGGVYEQYF
TRBV19	-	TRBD1	TRBJ2-1	TGTGCCAGTAGCCTGGACAGGGGGCTGTATGAGCAGTTCTTC	CASSLDRGLYEQFF
TRBV7-2	-	-	TRBJ2-5	TGTGCCAGCAGCTCCTCCGCGGCACCGTATGGGGAGACCCAGTACTTC	CASSSSAAPYGETQYF
TRBV28	few	TRBD2	TRBJ2-5	TGTGCCAGCAGCCCTGGCGGGGGTACACAAGAGACCCAGTACTTC	CASSPGGGTQETQYF
TRBV7-9	-	TRBD2	TRBJ2-2	TGTGCCAGCAGCTTAGACCGCCTACTAGCGGCGAGCACCGGGGAGCTGTTTTTT	CASSLDRLLAASTGELFF
TRBV9	-	-	TRBJ1-1	TGTGCCAGCGCGCGGGACCCGAACACTGAAGCTTTCTTT	CASARDPNTEAFF